The 21 T cell receptor beta chains in this list originate from one sample, sequenced in a study of blood T cell repertoires in COVID-19. Data came from immunoSEQ multiplex PCR; TCRdb stores just in-frame clones and leaves some out. The sample consists of 250,000 or so clones, roughly nine tenths of them appearing once. The specimen was peripheral blood. Receptors originate from a woman aged 40 to 50 who had recovered from COVID-19.

The J gene is TRBJ1-2, the V gene TRBV11-3; 9 bases line up with TRBD1. The trim removed 5 bases at V and 6 bases at J, leaving 4 bases unmatched. This CDR3 is built from 13 residues. In germline, CDR1 is SGHNT, CDR2 YENEEA. The CDR3 is CASSRDRENGYTF. The CDR3 DNA reads as TGTGCCAGCAGCAGGGACAGGGAGAATGGCTACACCTTC.

The V and J genes are TRBV5-6 and TRBJ2-5; TRBD2 is a possible D gene (5 bases). Deletions cut 5 bases from V and 2 bases from J, with 16 bases between. Germline values: CDR1 SGHDT, CDR2 YYEEEE. The CDR3 covers 15 residues. The DNA for the CDR3 is TGTGCCAGCAGGGGGATTAGGGAGACTCAAGAGACCCAGTACTTC. It codes for CASRGIRETQETQYF.

The J gene is TRBJ2-7, the V gene TRBV6-5, with 9 bases identical to TRBD2. The CDR3 contains 14 residues. The germline V gene encodes CDR1 MNHEY and CDR2 SVGAGI. V lost 6 bases to trimming and J lost 1 base; unmatched junction nucleotides: 4. CDR3 sequence reads: CASRASGASYEQYF. Written as DNA, the CDR3 is TGTGCCAGCAGGGCTAGCGGGGCATCCTACGAGCAGTACTTC.

The chain couples TRBV6-5 to TRBJ1-2; 11 bases fit TRBD1. CDR3 length equals 14 residues. Per the germline V gene, CDR1 is MNHEY and CDR2 is SVGAGI. Trimming took 3 bases from V and 7 from J; bases not matched to a gene: 4. CDR3: CASSYMDRGLGYTF. The DNA for the CDR3 is TGTGCCAGCAGTTATATGGACAGGGGGCTTGGCTACACCTTC.

The chain recombines TRBV28 with TRBJ2-1; D gene uncertain. Trimming pared 2 bases from V and 2 bases from J, leaving 16 bases between. The CDR3 spans 17 residues. From germline, CDR1 is MDHEN and CDR2 SYDVKM. Here the CDR3 DNA reads TGTGCCAGCAGTTTAGCCCACCTGGCAGACACCTACAATGAGCAGTTCTTC. It translates to CASSLAHLADTYNEQFF. The whole variable domain, remainder taken from reference TRBV28 and TRBJ2-1, is DVKVTQSSRYLVKRTGEKVFLECVQDMDHENMFWYRQDPGLGLRLIYFSYDVKMKEKGDIPEGYSVSREKKERFSLILESASTNQTSMYLCASSLAHLADTYNEQFFGPGTRLTVL.

This sequence joins TRBV5-8 and TRBJ1-6; TRBD1 aligns across 10 bases. The CDR3 runs 16 residues. Germline CDR1 SGHTS, CDR2 YDEGEE. Germline trimming cut 0 bases from V and 7 bases from J; bases unmatched to any gene: 4. In nucleotides, the CDR3 is TGTGCCAGCAGCTTGGATGTGGGACAGGGGAATTCACCCCTCCACTTT. Amino acids: CASSLDVGQGNSPLHF.

The V gene is TRBV19, the J gene TRBJ1-6; TRBD1 matches 7 bases. This CDR3 is 16 amino acids long. CDR1 and CDR2 from the germline V gene are LNHDA and SQIVND (reference sequence). J gave up 3 bases and V 5 bases, and 7 bases lay outside the gene matches. The CDR3 nucleotides read TGTGCCAGTAGTCCAGGGGGACAAATCTATAATTCACCCCTCCACTTT. This sequence encodes CASSPGGQIYNSPLHF.

J is TRBJ2-2 and V is TRBV6-2 or TRBV6-3; the match to TRBD2 covers 10 bases. J gave up 4 bases and V 5 bases, and 7 bases lay outside the gene matches. The germline V gene has CDR1 MNHEY and CDR2 SVGEGT. This CDR3 is built from 16 residues. CDR3 protein: CASSKSGGAVTGELFF. DNA of the CDR3: TGTGCCAGCAGTAAAAGCGGGGGGGCAGTCACCGGGGAGCTGTTTTTT.

This clone came up a few times. The rearrangement links TRBV12-3 or TRBV12-4 to TRBJ1-1; no firm D call. This CDR3 comprises 12 residues. Trimming removed 8 bases at V and 0 bases at J, with 7 bases between. The CDR3 DNA sequence: TGTGCCAGCGGGCCAGTGAACACTGAAGCTTTCTTT. Translated, it gives CASGPVNTEAFF.

The chain recombines TRBV5-1 with TRBJ1-6, with 9 positions matching TRBD1. V shed 0 bases, J shed 5 bases, and the junction held 3 bases outside the gene matches. CDR1 and CDR2 (germline): SGHRS, YFSETQ. The CDR3 loop spans 16 amino acids. CDR3 residues: CASSLEGTGNNSPLHF. The CDR3 coding sequence is TGCGCCAGCAGCTTGGAAGGGACAGGGAATAATTCACCCCTCCACTTT.

The CDR3 sequence: CASSLDYLNINEQFF. The CDR3 coding sequence is TGTGCCAGCAGTTTGGACTACCTTAACATAAATGAGCAGTTCTTC. V usage is TRBV27 and J usage is TRBJ2-1; D may be TRBD2 (6 bases). The V end lost 3 bases, the J end lost 7 bases, and 16 bases lay between the germline ends. Germline assignment: CDR1 MNHEY and CDR2 SMNVEV (reference sequence). The CDR3 is 15 amino acids.

The V and J genes are TRBV9 and TRBJ1-1; 8 bases align to TRBD1. V was pared by 3 bases and J by 0 bases, with 4 bases of the junction left unmatched. Germline lookup yields CDR1 SGDLS and CDR2 YYNGEE. CDR3 size: 15 residues. The CDR3: CASSELTGVNTEAFF. For the CDR3, the DNA is TGTGCCAGCAGCGAGCTGACAGGGGTGAACACTGAAGCTTTCTTT.

The rearrangement links TRBV19 to TRBJ2-1; TRBD2 aligns across 10 bases. The V segment lost 8 bases and the J segment 7 bases; nucleotides outside the gene matches: 17. Looked up from germline, CDR1 is LNHDA and CDR2 is SQIVND (reference sequence). The CDR3 extends over 17 amino acids. CDR3 coding DNA: TGTGCCAGTCGAACCCCTAACAGGGCTAGCGGGAGAAATGAGCAGTTCTTC. Protein sequence: CASRTPNRASGRNEQFF.

The CDR3 DNA reads TGCGCCAGCAGCCAAGGGGAGCTAGTATCACACAGAGATACGCAGTATTTT. This encodes CASSQGELVSHRDTQYF. The chain recombines TRBV4-3 with TRBJ2-3; TRBD2 is a possible D gene (5 bases). Germline CDR1 LGHNA, CDR2 YSLEER. Trimming shortened V by 1 base and J by 5 bases, and 19 bases separated the two germline ends. CDR3 size: 17 residues.

The chain couples TRBV11-2 to TRBJ2-6; possibly TRBD1 for D (6 bases). The length of the CDR3 is 18 residues. Germline lookup yields CDR1 SGHAT and CDR2 FQNNGV. With 1 base removed from V and 0 bases from J, the gap between germline ends came to 13 bases. CDR3: CASSLVGRGVSGANVLTF. The DNA of the CDR3 is TGTGCCAGCAGCTTAGTAGGCAGGGGCGTCTCTGGGGCCAACGTCCTGACTTTC.

This sequence joins TRBV9 and TRBJ2-1; D is ambiguous. Trimming removed 4 bases from V and 7 bases from J, with 12 bases in between. In germline, CDR1 is SGDLS, CDR2 YYNGEE. CDR3 length: 13 amino acids. The CDR3 reads CASSPLWSNEQFF. The CDR3 DNA sequence: TGTGCCAGCAGCCCTCTGTGGAGTAATGAGCAGTTCTTC.

This clone showed up just a few times. The J gene is TRBJ1-1, the V gene TRBV5-5, with 7 bases aligning to TRBD1. V dropped 1 base and J dropped 1; count of bases not matched to a gene: 1. CDR1 and CDR2 from the germline V gene are SGHKS and YYEKEE (reference sequence). The CDR3 covers 14 residues. The CDR3 protein is CASSLTGANTEAFF. The CDR3 bases are TGTGCCAGCAGCTTGACAGGGGCGAACACTGAAGCTTTCTTT.

This chain links TRBV7-2 with TRBJ1-1, with TRBD1 matching 8 bases. This CDR3 comprises 12 residues. CDR1 is SGHTA, CDR2 FQGNSA, per germline. V shed 8 bases and J 11 bases; nucleotides not matched to a gene: 10. In DNA, the CDR3 is TGTGCCAGCCGGAGGGTTGGGGACAGGGCTTTCTTT. It encodes CASRRVGDRAFF.

The J gene is TRBJ1-1, the V gene TRBV7-2, with a weak D call TRBD1 (5 bases). V gave up 1 base and J gave up 6 bases, with 15 bases separating them. The CDR3 totals 15 residues. Germline V gene data show CDR1 as SGHTA and CDR2 as FQGNSA. CDR3 amino acids: CASSLVIARVAEAFF. In DNA form, the CDR3 reads TGTGCCAGCAGCTTAGTAATAGCCAGGGTGGCTGAAGCTTTCTTT. Drawing the rest from reference TRBV7-2 and TRBJ1-1, the complete variable domain is GAGVSQSPSNKVTEKGKDVELRCDPISGHTALYWYRQSLGQGLEFLIYFQGNSAPDKSGLPSDRFSAERTGGSVSTLTIQRTQQEDSAVYLCASSLVIARVAEAFFGQGTRLTVV.

This chain connects TRBV18 to TRBJ2-7; D is unresolved. The V end lost 6 bases, the J end lost 0 bases, and 12 bases lay between the germline ends. Germline assignment: CDR1 KGHSH and CDR2 LQKENI. The CDR3 sequence is 14 residues long. This chain's CDR3 is CASSTDNLSYEQYV. The CDR3, as DNA: TGTGCCAGCTCCACTGACAACCTCTCCTACGAGCAGTACGTC.

Remarks on this clone: The germline gene is not matched at one end of the junction; a read error may be the cause. The genes are TRBV19 and TRBJ2-3, with D unclear. Germline V gene lookup returns CDR1 LNHDA and CDR2 SQIVND (reference sequence). The CDR3 has 14 residues. For the CDR3, the DNA is TGTGCCAGTAGTTTAGATCCTAGCACAGATACGCAGTATTTT. Amino acids: CASSLDPSTDTQYF. The whole variable domain, remainder taken from reference TRBV19 and TRBJ2-3, is DGGITQSPKYLFRKEGQNVTLSCEQNLNHDAMYWYRQDPGQGLRLIYYSQIVNDFQKGDIAEGYSVSREKKESFPLTVTSAQKNPTAFYLCASSLDPSTDTQYFGPGTRLTVL.